The clone carrying this T cell receptor (beta chain) has just one count. Its cognate antigen is unknown. TCRdb's copy holds only in-frame clones and misses some; the assay was immunoSEQ multiplex PCR. The table has about 2,500,000 clones, more than 90% seen once. The CDR3 length is 12 residues. V lost 2 bases and J lost 4, with 5 bases in between. Germline-derived CDR1 and CDR2 are MDHEN and SYDVKM. The data were obtained in a study of shared clonotypes between healthy human individuals. The wider study: A couple of female and a few male donors aged 18 to 49 were enrolled. Whole-study results and caveats: Non-shared clonotypes displayed generation probabilities falling below those of clonotypes present in all four donors. Sorted-subset samples were not fully sequenced, rarefaction indicated. With several donors compared, around 4.7% of naive CD4 clonotypes were shared.

The clonotype comes from a man in his late teens or twenties in good health. The sample taken for sequencing was naive CD4+ T cells sorted from blood. Indicated subset: CD45RA+ positively selected. This chain connects TRBV28 to TRBJ1-1, with D unclear. CDR3 in amino acids: CASSLRATEAFF. The CDR3 DNA is TGTGCCAGCAGTTTAAGGGCCACTGAAGCTTTCTTT.